The T cell receptor (beta chain) described here comes from a study of T cell repertoires in cytomegalovirus infection. About the research overall: In public TCR beta signatures, there were indications of both CMV infection and matching HLA type. Points from the study as a whole: Dominating the ex vivo response were HLA-C-restricted CMV-specific TCR beta clonotypes.

A word on this clonotype: As yet, its antigen is unknown.

Germline CDR1 is SEHNR and CDR2 is FQNEAQ (reference sequence). V was clipped by 5 bases and J by 7 bases; unmatched bases: 6. The CDR3 runs to 15 residues. TCRdb re-called the reads with MiXCR, one entry per CDR3 protein. Altogether under 200,000 distinct CDR3 sequences are present, roughly 9% being singletons, with the ten largest covering roughly 4.8%. Specimen: PBMCs. V is TRBV7-9 and J is TRBJ2-1; 12 positions agree with TRBD2. The TCR comes from a human donor in good health (CMV status not recorded). Some clones in this sample may be carry-over from other donors' samples. DNA of the CDR3: TGTGCCAGCAGCGAGCTAGCGGGGGGGCAGAATGAGCAGTTCTTC. Protein product: CASSELAGGQNEQFF.